This passage covers 26 T cell receptor beta chains from one sample sequenced in a study of cytomegalovirus exposure and HLA in healthy donors. Amplification used 60 Vbeta primers and 13 Jbeta primers. Clones were sequenced by immunoSEQ multiplex PCR, and TCRdb holds only the in-frame ones, with some missing. The repertoire holds 170,000 or so clones, with 80% as singletons. Sequenced material: PBMCs. These TCRs come from a woman aged 50 to 60 in good health and CMV-seropositive.

V gene TRBV7-9 combines with J gene TRBJ1-6; D gene uncertain. CDR3 length: 12 amino acids. Per the germline V gene, CDR1 is SEHNR and CDR2 is FQNEAQ (reference sequence). Deletions cut 2 bases from V and 7 bases from J, with 3 bases between. The CDR3 protein is CASSLSNSPLHF. The DNA for the CDR3 is TGTGCCAGCAGCTTAAGCAATTCACCCCTCCACTTT. Filled out from reference TRBV7-9 and TRBJ1-6, the complete variable domain reads DTGVSQNPRHKITKRGQNVTFRCDPISEHNRLYWYRQTLGQGPEFLTYFQNEAQLEKSRLLSDRFSAERPKGSFSTLEIQRTEQGDSAMYLCASSLSNSPLHFGNGTRLTVT.

The rearrangement uses TRBV19 and TRBJ2-6; 8 positions match TRBD1. The trim removed 9 bases at V and 2 bases at J, leaving 12 bases unmatched. This CDR3 contains 17 residues. Germline lookup yields CDR1 LNHDA and CDR2 SQIVND (reference sequence). The CDR3 DNA is TGTGCCAGGGAGACAGGGGCCAAAGGAGCTGGGGCCAACGTCCTGACTTTC. Translating gives CARETGAKGAGANVLTF.

The chain uses TRBV6-4 and TRBJ2-3, with 9 bases matching TRBD2. V lost 6 bases to trimming and J lost 3 bases; unmatched junction nucleotides: 7. Germline V gene lookup returns CDR1 MRHNA and CDR2 SNTAGT. The CDR3 is made up of 15 amino acids. This chain's CDR3 is CASSSWREGTDTQYF. The CDR3 nucleotides are TGTGCCAGCAGCTCTTGGCGGGAGGGGACAGATACGCAGTATTTT.

The chain combines TRBV28 with TRBJ2-6, with no clear D. Germline-derived CDR1 and CDR2 are MDHEN and SYDVKM. The CDR3 totals 17 residues. With 6 bases removed from V and 0 bases from J, the gap between germline ends came to 15 bases. The CDR3 sequence: CASSPPEMSSGANVLTF. CDR3 in DNA: TGTGCCAGCAGCCCCCCTGAGATGAGCTCTGGGGCCAACGTCCTGACTTTC.

This rearrangement joins TRBV5-5 to TRBJ2-2, with 7 positions matching TRBD2. Germline assignment: CDR1 SGHKS and CDR2 YYEKEE (reference sequence). Trimming cost V 5 bases and J 4 bases; bases outside gene matches: 8. This CDR3 has 15 residues. This CDR3 is CASSGTRGGTGELFF. In nucleotides, the CDR3 is TGTGCCAGCAGTGGGACCCGCGGGGGCACCGGGGAGCTGTTTTTT. Looking up the rest from reference TRBV5-5 and TRBJ2-2 gives the full variable domain: DAGVTQSPTHLIKTRGQQVTLRCSPISGHKSVSWYQQVLGQGPQFIFQYYEKEERGRGNFPDRFSARQFPNYSSELNVNALLLGDSALYLCASSGTRGGTGELFFGEGSRLTVL.

V gene TRBV6-5 combines with J gene TRBJ1-1; perhaps TRBD1 as D (5 bases). The CDR3 is made up of 16 amino acids. V was clipped by 1 base and J by 11 bases, with 23 bases between them. From germline, CDR1 is MNHEY and CDR2 SVGAGI. As DNA, the CDR3 is TGTGCCAGCAGTTACTTTGGGGCCGAGGGCGCGGGAGAGGCTTTCTTT. Its translation is CASSYFGAEGAGEAFF.

This chain links TRBV21-1 with TRBJ2-5; TRBD1, as called in the table, went unchecked against the DNA. The last part of the DNA fits TRBJ2-7 better; the J call may be wrong. TRBV21-1 is a documented pseudogene. The CDR3 has 15 amino acids. The CDR3 DNA is TGTGCCAGCAGCAAACACCAGCAGGGATCCTACGAGCAGTACTTC. It yields the protein CASSKHQQGSYEQYF.

The chain carries TRBV18 and TRBJ1-1; TRBD1 matches at 7 bases. The V gene end was trimmed by 6 bases and the J gene end by 3 bases; junction bases not matched to a gene: 7. Germline lookup yields CDR1 KGHSH and CDR2 LQKENI. The CDR3 runs to 14 residues. The CDR3 DNA is TGTGCCAGCTCCCATCGACAGGGTGACACTGAAGCTTTCTTT. Protein product: CASSHRQGDTEAFF.

This rearrangement joins TRBV6-5 to TRBJ1-2; D is possibly TRBD1 (6 bases). Germline CDR1 is MNHEY and CDR2 is SVGAGI. This CDR3 comprises 12 residues. V was clipped by 7 bases and J by 2 bases, with 8 bases between them. CDR3 DNA sequence: TGTGCCAGCACCAGGGGAAACTATGGCTACACCTTC. Translated, it gives CASTRGNYGYTF.

The J gene is TRBJ2-3, the V gene TRBV28, with TRBD2 matching 12 bases. Per germline, CDR1 MDHEN and CDR2 SYDVKM. J lost 5 bases, V lost 5 bases, and 5 bases had no gene match. The CDR3 runs to 15 residues. In nucleotides, the CDR3 is TGTGCCAGCAGTGAACAGGGACTAGCGGGAGATACGCAGTATTTT. It yields the protein CASSEQGLAGDTQYF.

This clone was seen a handful of times. This rearrangement joins TRBV30 to TRBJ1-4, with no clear D. V lost 0 bases and J lost 8, with 10 bases in between. This CDR3 region has 13 residues. Germline V gene data show CDR1 as GTSNPN and CDR2 as SVGIG (reference sequence). The CDR3 DNA reads as TGTGCCTGGAGTGTACCTCCCCAGGAAAAACTGTTTTTT. Amino acid sequence: CAWSVPPQEKLFF.

V gene TRBV7-9 combines with J gene TRBJ2-5, with D maybe TRBD2 (6 bases). Trimming pared 5 bases from V and 4 bases from J, leaving 17 bases between. This CDR3 is 15 amino acids long. Germline values: CDR1 SEHNR, CDR2 FQNEAQ (reference sequence). CDR3 DNA sequence: TGTGCCAGCAGCGATACCCGACTAGTTAGAGAGACCCAGTACTTC. It codes for CASSDTRLVRETQYF. The whole variable domain, filled in from reference TRBV7-9 and TRBJ2-5, reads DTGVSQNPRHKITKRGQNVTFRCDPISEHNRLYWYRQTLGQGPEFLTYFQNEAQLEKSRLLSDRFSAERPKGSFSTLEIQRTEQGDSAMYLCASSDTRLVRETQYFGPGTRLLVL.

V gene TRBV28 combines with J gene TRBJ2-7, with D possibly being TRBD1 (5 bases). Trimming removed 3 bases from V and 0 bases from J, with 9 bases in between. This CDR3 is built from 14 residues. Germline assignment: CDR1 MDHEN and CDR2 SYDVKM. CDR3: CASSFGRASYEQYF. In DNA form, the CDR3 reads TGTGCCAGCAGTTTCGGCAGGGCCTCCTACGAGCAGTACTTC.

The rearrangement joins TRBV28 to TRBJ2-1, with 10 bases identical to TRBD1. The CDR3 contains 17 residues. J lost 7 bases, V lost 5 bases, and 14 bases had no gene match. Germline-derived CDR1 and CDR2 are MDHEN and SYDVKM. The CDR3 sequence: CASSHNLGTGAQNEQFF. CDR3 DNA: TGTGCCAGCAGTCATAATCTAGGGACAGGGGCTCAAAATGAGCAGTTCTTC.

J is TRBJ1-6 and V is TRBV9; D is unresolved. The CDR3 contains 16 residues. V lost 4 bases and J 1 base, leaving 12 bases between the germline ends. Germline V gene sequence: CDR1 SGDLS, CDR2 YYNGEE. The CDR3 protein is CASSSDPTSYNSPLHF. In nucleotides, the CDR3 is TGTGCCAGCAGCTCCGACCCGACTTCCTATAATTCACCCCTCCACTTT.

The genes are TRBV5-8 and TRBJ2-7; maybe TRBD1 (5 bases). The V end lost 0 bases, the J end lost 2 bases, and 18 bases lay between the germline ends. CDR1 is SGHTS and CDR2 is YDEGEE in the germline V gene. The CDR3 extends over 17 amino acids. Here the CDR3 reads CASSLEVRQTVTYEQYF. CDR3 nucleotide sequence: TGTGCCAGCAGCTTGGAAGTAAGGCAGACAGTTACCTACGAGCAGTACTTC.

This sequence joins TRBV5-4 and TRBJ1-1; D is perhaps TRBD1 (5 bases). Per germline, CDR1 SGHNT and CDR2 YYREEE (reference sequence). The CDR3 contains 16 residues. Trimming stripped 3 bases from V and 2 bases from J, with 17 bases between. CDR3 in amino acids: CASSSNLGADNTEAFF. The CDR3 bases are TGTGCCAGCAGCTCCAACCTTGGGGCGGACAACACTGAAGCTTTCTTT. The entire variable domain, with the rest obtained from reference TRBV5-4 and TRBJ1-1, is as follows: ETGVTQSPTHLIKTRGQQVTLRCSSQSGHNTVSWYQQALGQGPQFIFQYYREEENGRGNFPPRFSGLQFPNYSSELNVNALELDDSALYLCASSSNLGADNTEAFFGQGTRLTVV.

This sequence joins TRBV30 and TRBJ2-7, with TRBD2 identical over 7 bases. With 3 bases clipped from V and 9 bases from J, the junction kept 8 bases outside the gene matches. The CDR3 loop spans 12 amino acids. Germline V lookup: CDR1 GTSNPN, CDR2 SVGIG (reference sequence). CDR3 nucleotides: TGTGCCTGGAGCGCCGTGGGGGGGTGGCAGTACTTC. Its translation: CAWSAVGGWQYF.

This clone was counted once. Other nucleotide sequences in the sample specify the same CDR3. The rearrangement links TRBV7-2 to TRBJ1-2, with a weak D call TRBD1 (5 bases). Looked up from germline, CDR1 is SGHTA and CDR2 is FQGNSA. The CDR3 totals 12 residues. Trimming shortened V by 2 bases and J by 5 bases, and 6 bases separated the two germline ends. The CDR3 DNA reads TGTGCCAGCAGCTTACAGGGATATGGCTACACCTTC. It is translated as CASSLQGYGYTF.

The sample holds one count of this clone. The chain combines TRBV25-1 with TRBJ2-1; TRBD2 is a possible D gene (5 bases). The V and J ends lost 2 bases and 4 bases respectively, with 12 bases between them. Germline V gene data show CDR1 as MGHDK and CDR2 as SYGVNS. This CDR3 region has 15 residues. CDR3 protein: CASSELEGRYNEQFF. CDR3 sequence (DNA): TGTGCCAGCAGTGAACTTGAGGGAAGGTACAATGAGCAGTTCTTC.

This clone has more than one count but fewer than ten. Here the CDR3 reads CAWSIQGETQYF. The CDR3 region has the DNA TGTGCCTGGAGTATACAGGGGGAGACCCAGTACTTC. The chain joins TRBV30 to TRBJ2-5; the match to TRBD1 covers 7 bases. Germline CDR1 reads GTSNPN; CDR2 reads SVGIG (reference sequence). This CDR3 is 12 amino acids long. The trim removed 2 bases at V and 5 bases at J, leaving 2 bases unmatched. Combining the CDR3 with reference TRBV30 and TRBJ2-5 gives the whole variable domain SQTIHQWPATLVQPVGSPLSLECTVEGTSNPNLYWYRQAAGRGLQLLFYSVGIGQISSEVPQNLSASRPQDRQFILSSKKLLLSDSGFYLCAWSIQGETQYFGPGTRLLVL.

This clone was seen a single time. V is TRBV28 and J is TRBJ2-5, with a weak D call TRBD2 (5 bases). V was cut by 2 bases and J by 11 bases, with 21 bases left in between. The CDR3 has 15 residues. Germline assignment: CDR1 MDHEN and CDR2 SYDVKM. The DNA of the CDR3 is TGTGCCAGCAGTTTAGGACTTAGCCCCACTCTGGGACAGTACTTC. Translated, it gives CASSLGLSPTLGQYF.

Remarks on this clone: Its ends do not fully match the called genes, so a read error is possible. V and J are TRBV7-7 and TRBJ2-2; D unresolved. This CDR3 has 13 residues. Germline loops: CDR1 SSHAT, CDR2 FNYEAQ (reference sequence). The CDR3 protein is CASSPVVTGELFF. The CDR3 DNA follows: TGTGCTAGCAGCCCGGTAGTAACCGGGGAGCTGTTTTTT.

This chain uses TRBV28 with TRBJ2-1, with TRBD2 matching 8 bases. The CDR3 contains 18 residues. Germline assignment: CDR1 MDHEN and CDR2 SYDVKM. Trimming cost V 8 bases and J 4 bases; bases outside gene matches: 19. The CDR3 reads CASESGRRTRIEYNEQFF. DNA of the CDR3: TGTGCCAGCGAGAGCGGGAGAAGGACGAGGATTGAGTACAATGAGCAGTTCTTC.

The chain employs TRBV27 and TRBJ2-7; TRBD1 is a possible D gene (5 bases). The CDR3 totals 15 residues. The ends were cut back, 7 bases at V and 0 bases at J, with 16 bases in the middle. Germline V CDR1 and CDR2: MNHEY, SMNVEV (reference sequence). CDR3 sequence reads: CASMSQGVNSYEQYF. CDR3 coding DNA: TGTGCCAGCATGTCACAAGGGGTCAACTCCTACGAGCAGTACTTC.

The chain couples TRBV15 to TRBJ2-7, with D possibly TRBD1 on 6 matching bases. V was cut by 1 base and J by 2 bases, with 15 bases left in between. CDR1 is LNHNV, CDR2 YYDKDF, per germline (reference sequence). The CDR3 spans 16 residues. CDR3 residues: CATSRGGGVGPYEQYF. In DNA, the CDR3 is TGTGCCACCAGCAGAGGAGGGGGTGTAGGCCCCTACGAGCAGTACTTC.